The T cell receptor beta chain described here comes from a study of vaccination and CD4 T cells after COVID-19. Overall study: In culture, cells were exposed to overlapping spike peptides from SARS-CoV-2, HCoV-NL63, HCoV-OC43 and HCoV-229E. Culture controls were given either a CEFX pool, an HIV-1 Nef pool, or no peptide.

Cultured CD4+ T-cell DNA underwent Oncomine TCR Beta short-read sequencing. TCRdb fed the PCR reads into MiXCR, producing one record per CDR3 protein. The table has about 21,000 distinct CDR3 sequences, 40% to 65% seen once. Notes on this clonotype: Its matching antigen is unknown.

Regarding treatment: approximately 11-day PBMC culture with coronavirus spike peptide pools or control peptides (ViraFEST assay). Before TCRs were sequenced, ViraFEST expanded antigen-specific T cells with peptide pools. Culture of 1.5 million to 2 million PBMCs per well took place with 7.5 to 10 IU/ml IL-2 and 9.5 to 10 ug/ml peptide pools. The CDR3 runs to 15 residues. Germline values: CDR1 SGHTA, CDR2 FQGNSA. This receptor was obtained from a human donor who had recovered from COVID-19. The sequenced sample was CD4+ T cells from blood, cultured in vitro. The chain combines TRBV7-2 with TRBJ2-1; 9 positions match TRBD2. The J call is in doubt because the DNA end fits TRBJ2-7 better. CDR3 nucleotides: TGTGCCAGCAGCTTAGGAGCGGGAGGATCCTACGAGCAGTACTTC. Its protein product is CASSLGAGGSYEQYF.